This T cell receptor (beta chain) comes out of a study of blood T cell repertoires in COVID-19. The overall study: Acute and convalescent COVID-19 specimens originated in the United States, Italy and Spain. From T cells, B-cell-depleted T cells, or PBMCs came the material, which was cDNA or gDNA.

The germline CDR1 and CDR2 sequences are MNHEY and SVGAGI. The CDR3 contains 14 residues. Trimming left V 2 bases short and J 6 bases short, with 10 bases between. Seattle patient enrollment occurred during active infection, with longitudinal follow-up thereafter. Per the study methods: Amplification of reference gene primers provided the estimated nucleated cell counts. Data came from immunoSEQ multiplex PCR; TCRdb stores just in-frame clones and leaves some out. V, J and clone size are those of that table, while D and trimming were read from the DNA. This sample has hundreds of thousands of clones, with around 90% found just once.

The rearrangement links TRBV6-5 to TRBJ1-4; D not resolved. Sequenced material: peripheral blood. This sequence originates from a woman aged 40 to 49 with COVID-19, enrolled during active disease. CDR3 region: CASSYLHTDEKLFF. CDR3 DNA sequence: TGTGCCAGCAGTTACCTGCACACCGATGAAAAACTGTTTTTT.